This TCR beta chain was obtained from a study of Graves' ophthalmopathy and Graves' hyperthyroidism. Disease in donors with ophthalmopathy had moderate-to-severe activity, CAS ≥3, NOSPECS ≥4 and under 3 months' duration. V lost 3 bases, J lost 0 bases, and 9 bases lay in between. Germline loops: CDR1 DFQATT, CDR2 SNEGSKA (reference sequence). The CDR3 length is 13 residues. RNA transcripts were the template, and TCR beta CDR3 regions were amplified from them. Following a first-round RT-PCR that used HTBI primers, a second-round multiplex PCR was carried out. TCRdb recomputed calls from the multiplex PCR reads with MiXCR, one row per CDR3 protein. The data show 150,000 to 200,000 distinct CDR3 sequences, approximately 40% seen once.

The V call is TRBV20-1, the J call TRBJ2-7; a weak D match, TRBD2 (5 bases). The material sequenced was peripheral blood. The sequence was collected from a man in his thirties or forties with Graves' ophthalmopathy. The CDR3 protein is CSARAAVSYEQYF. The CDR3 coding sequence is TGCAGTGCTAGGGCAGCGGTCTCCTACGAGCAGTACTTC.